These T cell receptor beta chains were read from a single sample in a study of T cells in Graves' hyperthyroidism and ophthalmopathy. In TCRdb, the multiplex PCR reads were re-called with MiXCR into one record per CDR3 protein. The sample has 550,000 to 700,000 distinct CDR3 sequences, 46% seen once. The source material was peripheral blood or thyroid tissue (not recorded which). The receptors were gathered from an adult woman with Graves' disease, either hyperthyroidism or ophthalmopathy (not recorded which). Both conserved end residues are part of each CDR3. D genes are given only for firm matches. A row's size may be missing; if present it is once, few, many or a size class.

abundance | len | d_gene | j_gene | v_gene | CDR3nt | CDR3aa
- | 15 | TRBD2 | TRBJ2-1 | TRBV14 | TGTGCCAGCAGCCCACTAGCGGGAGCCTACAATGAGCAGTTCTTC | CASSPLAGAYNEQFF
- | 16 | TRBD1 | TRBJ1-6 | TRBV19 | TGTGCCAGTAGCTTCGCCGGGGGACAGCCCAATTCACCCCTCCACTTT | CASSFAGGQPNSPLHF
- | 14 | TRBD1 | TRBJ1-1 | TRBV30 | TGTGCCTTATCGACAGGGCGTTCGGTTCGTGAAGCTTTCTTT | CALSTGRSVREAFF
once | 13 | - | TRBJ1-1 | TRBV10-3 | TGTGCCATCAGTGATCGGAATAACACTGAAGCTTTCTTT | CAISDRNNTEAFF
many | 15 | - | TRBJ1-1 | TRBV5-1 | TGCGCCAGCAGCTTGGCTCGGCAGGGGAACACTGAAGCTTTCTTT | CASSLARQGNTEAFF
many | 13 | TRBD1 | TRBJ2-5 | TRBV6-1 | TGTGCCAGCAGTGTGACAGGGGTGGAGACCCAGTACTTC | CASSVTGVETQYF
- | 13 | - | TRBJ2-1 | TRBV11-2 | TGTGCCAGCAGCTACCGGCTCGGCGATGAGCAGTTCTTC | CASSYRLGDEQFF
- | 13 | - | TRBJ1-5 | TRBV7-9 | TGTGCCAGCAGCACGGCAGGGGCAGAGACCCAGCATTTT | CASSTAGAETQHF
many | 15 | TRBD1 | TRBJ2-7 | TRBV19 | TGTGCCAGTAGTACCGGACAGGGGGCTGGTTACGAGCAGTACTTC | CASSTGQGAGYEQYF
once | 15 | TRBD1 | TRBJ1-1 | TRBV2 | TGTGCCAGCAGCGGAGGGGGCACTGGAAGCTATGAAGCTTTCTTT | CASSGGGTGSYEAFF
many | 13 | - | TRBJ1-4 | TRBV19 | TGTGCCAGTAGTTTCGGGGAAATCGAAAAACTGTTTTTT | CASSFGEIEKLFF
- | 18 | TRBD1 | TRBJ2-5 | TRBV10-3 | TGTGCCATCAGTGAGTCGGCGGGGACAGGGGGCTTCAGGGAGACCCAGTACTTC | CAISESAGTGGFRETQYF
- | 14 | - | TRBJ2-7 | TRBV7-2 | TGTGCCAGCAGTCCGAGATCTGATTACTACGAGCAGTACTTC | CASSPRSDYYEQYF
once | 14 | TRBD2 | TRBJ2-2 | TRBV6-1 | TGTGCCAGCGGCGCTAGCGGGAGTACGGGGGAGCTGTTTTTT | CASGASGSTGELFF
many | 16 | TRBD1 | TRBJ1-1 | TRBV5-1 | TGCGCCAGCAGCTTGGACCAGACAGGGACGAGCGCTGAAGCTTTCTTT | CASSLDQTGTSAEAFF
few | 14 | TRBD1 | TRBJ1-5 | TRBV20-1 | TGCAGTGCTTGGGACAGGGGCGGCAATCAGCCCCAGCATTTT | CSAWDRGGNQPQHF
- | 15 | TRBD2 | TRBJ2-5 | TRBV7-8 | TGTGCCAGCTCGGGGACTAGCGGGAGGCAAGAGACCCAGTACTTC | CASSGTSGRQETQYF
many | 14 | - | TRBJ1-2 | TRBV28 | TGTGCCAGCAGTTTACGGGGTTCGACCTATGGCTACACCTTC | CASSLRGSTYGYTF
- | 14 | TRBD1 | TRBJ2-2 | TRBV20-1 | TGCAGTGCGCCCGGACAGGGTAACGCCGGGGAGCTGTTTTTT | CSAPGQGNAGELFF
- | 15 | - | TRBJ1-3 | TRBV25-1 | TGTGCCAGCACATACCGGGACCCTTCTGGAAACACCATATATTTT | CASTYRDPSGNTIYF
- | 12 | TRBD2 | TRBJ2-5 | TRBV20-1 | TGCAGTGCTAAGGTAGCGGGGGAGACCCAGTACTTC | CSAKVAGETQYF
- | 16 | - | TRBJ2-7 | TRBV15 | TGTGCCACCAGTGGGGGCCAGGGGACACAAGGGTACGAGCAGTACTTC | CATSGGQGTQGYEQYF
- | 14 | - | TRBJ2-7 | TRBV20-1 | TGCAGTGCAAGGAACGGGGATGTTGTCTACGAACAGTACTTC | CSARNGDVVYEQYF
once | 13 | - | TRBJ1-6 | TRBV7-2 | TGTGCCAGCAGCTCACAGGAGGGTTCACCCCTCCACTTT | CASSSQEGSPLHF